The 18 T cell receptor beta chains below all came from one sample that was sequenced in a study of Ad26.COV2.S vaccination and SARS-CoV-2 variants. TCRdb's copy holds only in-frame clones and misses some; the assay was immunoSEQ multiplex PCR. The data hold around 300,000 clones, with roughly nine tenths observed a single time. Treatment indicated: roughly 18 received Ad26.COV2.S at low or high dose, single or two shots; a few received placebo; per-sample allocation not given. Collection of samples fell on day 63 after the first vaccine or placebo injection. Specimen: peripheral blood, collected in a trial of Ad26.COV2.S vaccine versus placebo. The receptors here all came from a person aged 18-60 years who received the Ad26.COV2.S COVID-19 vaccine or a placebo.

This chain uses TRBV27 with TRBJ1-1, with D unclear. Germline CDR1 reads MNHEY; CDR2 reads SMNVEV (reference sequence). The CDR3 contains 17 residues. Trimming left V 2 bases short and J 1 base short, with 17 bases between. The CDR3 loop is CASSLETPGDQNTEAFF. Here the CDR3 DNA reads TGTGCCAGCAGTTTAGAGACCCCGGGAGATCAGAACACTGAAGCTTTCTTT.

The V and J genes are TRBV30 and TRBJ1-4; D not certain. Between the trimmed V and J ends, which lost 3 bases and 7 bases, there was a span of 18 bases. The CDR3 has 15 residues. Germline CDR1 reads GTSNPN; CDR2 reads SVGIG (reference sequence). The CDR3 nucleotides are TGTGCCTGGAGCCTACCGAACGGGCGCTTTGAAAAACTGTTTTTT. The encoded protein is CAWSLPNGRFEKLFF.

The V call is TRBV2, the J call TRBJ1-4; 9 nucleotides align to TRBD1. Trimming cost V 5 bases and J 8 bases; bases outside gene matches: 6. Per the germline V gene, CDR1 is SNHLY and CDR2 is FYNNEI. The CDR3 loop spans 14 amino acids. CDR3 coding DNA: TGTGCCAGCAGTCGACAGGGGGGGTGGGAAAAACTGTTTTTT. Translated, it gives CASSRQGGWEKLFF.

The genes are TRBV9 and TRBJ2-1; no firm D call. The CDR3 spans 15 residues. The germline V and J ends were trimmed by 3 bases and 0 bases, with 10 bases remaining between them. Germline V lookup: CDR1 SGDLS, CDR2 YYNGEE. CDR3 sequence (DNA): TGTGCCAGCAGCGCCGGGCACCCCTCCTACAATGAGCAGTTCTTC. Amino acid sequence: CASSAGHPSYNEQFF.

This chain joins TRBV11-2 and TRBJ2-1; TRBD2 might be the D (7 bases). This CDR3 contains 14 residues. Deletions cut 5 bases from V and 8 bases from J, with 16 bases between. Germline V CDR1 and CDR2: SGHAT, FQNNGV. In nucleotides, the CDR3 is TGTGCCAGCAGCGCCTTTTTAGGGGGGGATGAGCAGTTCTTC. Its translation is CASSAFLGGDEQFF.

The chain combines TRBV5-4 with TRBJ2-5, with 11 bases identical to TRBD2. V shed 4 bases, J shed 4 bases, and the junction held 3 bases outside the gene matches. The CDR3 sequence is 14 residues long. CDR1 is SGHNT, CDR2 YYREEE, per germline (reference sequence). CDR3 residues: CASSNGLAGETQYF. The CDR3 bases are TGTGCCAGCAGCAACGGACTAGCGGGAGAGACCCAGTACTTC. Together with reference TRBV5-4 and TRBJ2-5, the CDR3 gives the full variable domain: ETGVTQSPTHLIKTRGQQVTLRCSSQSGHNTVSWYQQALGQGPQFIFQYYREEENGRGNFPPRFSGLQFPNYSSELNVNALELDDSALYLCASSNGLAGETQYFGPGTRLLVL.

The CDR3 sequence is CASRKDTANSYEQYF. The CDR3 DNA follows: TGTGCCAGCAGGAAAGACACGGCCAACTCCTACGAGCAGTACTTC. The V and J genes are TRBV5-5 and TRBJ2-7, with unresolved D. Germline assignment: CDR1 SGHKS and CDR2 YYEKEE (reference sequence). The CDR3 has 15 residues. The germline V and J ends were trimmed by 5 bases and 0 bases, with 15 bases remaining between them.

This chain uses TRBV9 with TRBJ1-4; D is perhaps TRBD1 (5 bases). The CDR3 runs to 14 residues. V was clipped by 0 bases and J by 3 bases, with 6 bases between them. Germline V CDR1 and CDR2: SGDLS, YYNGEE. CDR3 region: CASSVAGSNEKLFF. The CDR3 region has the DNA TGTGCCAGCAGCGTAGCAGGGTCTAATGAAAAACTGTTTTTT.

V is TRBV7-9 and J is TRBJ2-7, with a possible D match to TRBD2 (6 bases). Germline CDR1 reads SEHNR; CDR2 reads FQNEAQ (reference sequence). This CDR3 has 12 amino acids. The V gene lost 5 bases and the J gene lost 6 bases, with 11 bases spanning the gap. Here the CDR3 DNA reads TGTGCCAGCAGCCTGACTAGTGTCGAGCAGTACTTC. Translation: CASSLTSVEQYF.

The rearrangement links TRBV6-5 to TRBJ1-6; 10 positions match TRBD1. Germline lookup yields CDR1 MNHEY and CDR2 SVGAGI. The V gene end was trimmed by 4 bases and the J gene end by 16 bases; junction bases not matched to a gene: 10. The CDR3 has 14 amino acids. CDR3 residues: CASSSGTGDPRLHF. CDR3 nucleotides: TGTGCCAGCAGTTCCGGGACAGGGGACCCCAGGCTCCACTTT.

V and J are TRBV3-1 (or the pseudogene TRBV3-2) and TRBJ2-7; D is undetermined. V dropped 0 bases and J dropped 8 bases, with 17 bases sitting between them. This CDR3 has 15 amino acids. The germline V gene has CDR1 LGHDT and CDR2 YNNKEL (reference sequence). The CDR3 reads CASSQERWEGLKQYF. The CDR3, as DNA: TGTGCCAGCAGCCAAGAGAGATGGGAAGGGCTCAAGCAGTACTTC.

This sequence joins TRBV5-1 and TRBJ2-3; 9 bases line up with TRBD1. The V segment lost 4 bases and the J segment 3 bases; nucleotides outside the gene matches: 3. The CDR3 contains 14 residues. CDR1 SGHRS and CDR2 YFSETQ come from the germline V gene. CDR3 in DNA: TGCGCCAGCAGCGAGACAGGGGGTACAGATACGCAGTATTTT. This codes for CASSETGGTDTQYF.

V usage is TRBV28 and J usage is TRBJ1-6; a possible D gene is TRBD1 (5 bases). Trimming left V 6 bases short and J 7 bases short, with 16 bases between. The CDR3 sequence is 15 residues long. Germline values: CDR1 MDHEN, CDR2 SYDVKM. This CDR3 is CASSPGGTENSPLHF. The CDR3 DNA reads TGTGCCAGCAGCCCGGGGGGGACCGAGAATTCACCCCTCCACTTT.

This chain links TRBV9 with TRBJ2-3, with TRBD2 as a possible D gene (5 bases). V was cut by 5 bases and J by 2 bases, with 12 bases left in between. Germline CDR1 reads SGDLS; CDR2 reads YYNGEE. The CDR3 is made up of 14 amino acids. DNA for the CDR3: TGTGCCAGCAGTTGGAGGAGCGACACAGATACGCAGTATTTT. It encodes CASSWRSDTDTQYF.

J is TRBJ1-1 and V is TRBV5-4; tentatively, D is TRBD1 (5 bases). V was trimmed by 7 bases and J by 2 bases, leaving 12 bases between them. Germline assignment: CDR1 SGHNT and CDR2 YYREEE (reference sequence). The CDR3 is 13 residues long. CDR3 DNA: TGTGCCAGCCTCGAGGGGCCCAACACTGAAGCTTTCTTT. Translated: CASLEGPNTEAFF.

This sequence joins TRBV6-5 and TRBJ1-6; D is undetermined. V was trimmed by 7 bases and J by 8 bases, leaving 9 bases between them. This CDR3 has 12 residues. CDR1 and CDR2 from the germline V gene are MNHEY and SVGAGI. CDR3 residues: CASTSHDSPLHF. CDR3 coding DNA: TGTGCCAGCACATCTCATGATTCACCCCTCCACTTT.

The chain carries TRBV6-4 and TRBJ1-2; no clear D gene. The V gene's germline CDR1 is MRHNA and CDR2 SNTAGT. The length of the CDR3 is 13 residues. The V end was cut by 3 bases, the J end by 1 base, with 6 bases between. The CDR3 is CASSEGVNYGYTF. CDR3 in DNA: TGTGCCAGCAGTGAAGGAGTTAACTATGGCTACACCTTC.

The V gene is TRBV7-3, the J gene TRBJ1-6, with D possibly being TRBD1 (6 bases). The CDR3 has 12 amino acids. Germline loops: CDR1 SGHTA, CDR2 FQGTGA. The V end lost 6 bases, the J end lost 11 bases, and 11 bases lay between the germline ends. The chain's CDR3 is CASSSQGTPLHF. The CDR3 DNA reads TGTGCCAGCAGTTCCCAGGGGACACCCCTCCACTTT.